Below, one T cell receptor beta chain is given with its context. Its antigen is undetermined. The data originate from a study of vaccination effects on CD4 cells after COVID-19. Clones were read by immunoSEQ multiplex PCR, and TCRdb kept only the in-frame ones, dropping some. The table records around 60,000 clones, approximately 80% of them present only once. An approximately 10-day culture period preceded the isolation of CD4+ T cells. V lost 5 bases and J lost 4; bases outside the gene matches: 6. Germline V gene sequence: CDR1 SGHRS, CDR2 YFSETQ. This CDR3 contains 15 residues. The clonotype originates from a human donor who received a COVID-19 vaccine. The J gene is TRBJ2-1, the V gene TRBV5-1; 10 positions match TRBD1. The input for sequencing was CD4+ T cells from PBMCs cultured without peptide, taken before COVID-19 vaccination. CDR3 DNA sequence: TGCGCCAGCAGACCGACAGGGGGCAATTACAATGAGCAGTTCTTC. It encodes CASRPTGGNYNEQFF.